Presented here are 7 T cell receptor beta chains from one specimen sequenced in a study of T-cell memory formation after mild COVID-19. TCRdb re-derived calls from the 5' RACE reads in MiXCR, one entry per CDR3 protein. In the table there are some 260,000 distinct CDR3 sequences, about 16% of which are singletons. The sample consisted of PBMCs or a T cell subset sorted from them (not recorded which). The receptors here all came from a man aged 18 to 30 who had mild COVID-19 (a few samples of this study predate the infection). Cell type and time point are not known.

This clonotype was found a few times. The chain is built from TRBV11-2 and TRBJ2-1; tentatively, D is TRBD2 (5 bases). The CDR3 spans 12 residues. Germline-derived CDR1 and CDR2 are SGHAT and FQNNGV. Trimming removed 5 bases from V and 10 bases from J, with 12 bases in between. In nucleotides, the CDR3 is TGTGCCAGCAGCCCCCGGGGTCACGAGCAGTTCTTC. Translating gives CASSPRGHEQFF.

The J gene is TRBJ2-1, the V gene TRBV12-3 or TRBV12-4; TRBD1 aligns across 7 bases. The CDR3 consists of 19 residues. J gave up 4 bases and V 3 bases, and 18 bases lay outside the gene matches. CDR3 in DNA: TGTGCCAGCAGTTTGGGTCCGCATTCATCCCAGGACAGGTACAATGAGCAGTTCTTC. Translating gives CASSLGPHSSQDRYNEQFF.

This clonotype turned up a few times. The chain carries TRBV28 and TRBJ1-2; D is undetermined. Germline CDR1 reads MDHEN; CDR2 reads SYDVKM. This CDR3 is built from 15 residues. V was pared by 5 bases and J by 1 base, with 14 bases between. CDR3 protein: CASSNPFDGNYGYTF. The CDR3 region has the DNA TGTGCCAGCAGTAACCCCTTCGACGGTAACTATGGCTACACCTTC.

Note on this clonotype: Its ends do not fully match the called genes, so a read error is possible. V gene TRBV4-3 combines with J gene TRBJ2-5; maybe TRBD2 (5 bases). The CDR3 loop spans 15 amino acids. Per the germline V gene, CDR1 is LGHNA and CDR2 is YSLEER. CDR3 bases: TGCGCCAGCAGCCCCGGCGGAGGCCCCCAAGATACCCAGTACTTC. Translated, it gives CASSPGGGPQDTQYF.

The CDR3, as DNA: TGTGCCAGCAGAGACAGGAGTTGGACAGATACGCAGTATTTT. This gives the protein CASRDRSWTDTQYF. The J gene is TRBJ2-3, the V gene TRBV12-3 or TRBV12-4; tentatively, D is TRBD1 (6 bases). Trimming cost V 6 bases and J 3 bases, with 13 bases left between them. The CDR3 loop spans 14 amino acids.

This clonotype was counted ten times or more. The V and J genes are TRBV12-3 or TRBV12-4 and TRBJ2-5; a possible D gene is TRBD1 (6 bases). V lost 1 base, J lost 3 bases, and 15 bases lay in between. This CDR3 is built from 16 residues. CDR3 loop: CASSLVLVAGEETQYF. DNA of the CDR3: TGTGCCAGCAGTTTAGTATTGGTGGCAGGGGAAGAGACCCAGTACTTC.

This clonotype came up a few times. The gene calls are TRBV2 and TRBJ1-1; no reliable D call. CDR1 and CDR2 from the germline V gene are SNHLY and FYNNEI. Between the trimmed V and J ends, which lost 4 bases and 1 base, there was a span of 7 bases. There are 13 residues in the CDR3. The CDR3 here is CASSVQTNTEAFF. CDR3 bases: TGTGCCAGCAGTGTACAGACGAACACTGAAGCTTTCTTT. Drawing the rest from reference TRBV2 and TRBJ1-1, the complete variable domain is EPEVTQTPSHQVTQMGQEVILRCVPISNHLYFYWYRQILGQKVEFLVSFYNNEISEKSEIFDDQFSVERPDGSNFTLKIRSTKLEDSAMYFCASSVQTNTEAFFGQGTRLTVV.